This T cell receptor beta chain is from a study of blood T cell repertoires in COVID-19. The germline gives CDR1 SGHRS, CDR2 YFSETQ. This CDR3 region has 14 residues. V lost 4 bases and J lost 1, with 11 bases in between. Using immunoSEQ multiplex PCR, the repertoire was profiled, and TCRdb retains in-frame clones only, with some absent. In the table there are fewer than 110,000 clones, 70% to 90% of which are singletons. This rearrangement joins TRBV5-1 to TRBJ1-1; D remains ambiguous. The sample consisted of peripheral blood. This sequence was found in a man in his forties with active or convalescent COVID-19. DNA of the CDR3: TGCGCCAGCAGCGTCCGCTCAGGGAACACTGAAGCTTTCTTT. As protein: CASSVRSGNTEAFF.